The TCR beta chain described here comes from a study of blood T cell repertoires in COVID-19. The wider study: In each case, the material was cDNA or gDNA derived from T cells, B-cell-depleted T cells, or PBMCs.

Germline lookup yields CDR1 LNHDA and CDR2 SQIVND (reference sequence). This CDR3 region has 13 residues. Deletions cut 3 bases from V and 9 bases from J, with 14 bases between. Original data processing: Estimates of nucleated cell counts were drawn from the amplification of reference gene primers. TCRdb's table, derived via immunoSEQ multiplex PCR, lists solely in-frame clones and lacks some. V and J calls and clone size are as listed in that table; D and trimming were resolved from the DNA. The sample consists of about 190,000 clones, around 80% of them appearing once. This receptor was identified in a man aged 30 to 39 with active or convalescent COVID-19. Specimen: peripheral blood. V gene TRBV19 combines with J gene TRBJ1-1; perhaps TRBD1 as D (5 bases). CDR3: CASSMPGPDKAFF. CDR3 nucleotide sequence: TGTGCCAGTAGTATGCCAGGGCCAGATAAAGCTTTCTTT.